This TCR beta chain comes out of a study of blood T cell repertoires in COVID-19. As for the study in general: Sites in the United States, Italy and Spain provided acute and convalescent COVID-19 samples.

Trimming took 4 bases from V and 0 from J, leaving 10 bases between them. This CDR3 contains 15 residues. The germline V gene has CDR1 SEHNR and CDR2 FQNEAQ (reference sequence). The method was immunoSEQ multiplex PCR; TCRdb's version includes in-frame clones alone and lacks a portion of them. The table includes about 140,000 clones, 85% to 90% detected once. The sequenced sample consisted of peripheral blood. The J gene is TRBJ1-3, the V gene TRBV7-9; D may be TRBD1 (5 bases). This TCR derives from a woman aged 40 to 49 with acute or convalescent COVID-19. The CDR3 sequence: CASSSARDSGNTIYF. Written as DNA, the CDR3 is TGTGCCAGCAGCTCGGCCAGGGACTCTGGAAACACCATATATTTT.